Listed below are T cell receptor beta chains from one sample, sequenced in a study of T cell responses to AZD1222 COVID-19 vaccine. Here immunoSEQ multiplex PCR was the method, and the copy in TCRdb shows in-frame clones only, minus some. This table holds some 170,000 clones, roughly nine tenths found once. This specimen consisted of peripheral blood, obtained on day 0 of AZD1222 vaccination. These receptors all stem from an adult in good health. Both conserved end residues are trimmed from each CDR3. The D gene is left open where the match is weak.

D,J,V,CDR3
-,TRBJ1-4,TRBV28,ASSLLGLGEKLF
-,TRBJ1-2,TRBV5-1,ASSLAEGSGINYGYT
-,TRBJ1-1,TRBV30,AWSSAVNTEAF
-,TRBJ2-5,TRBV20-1,SPTSQETQY
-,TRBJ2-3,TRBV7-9,ASSSGRTDTQY
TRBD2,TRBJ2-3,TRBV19,ASSPQAGGPTDTQY
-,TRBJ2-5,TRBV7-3,ASSLTDSLGETQY
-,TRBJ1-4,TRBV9,ASSRDPTTNEKLF
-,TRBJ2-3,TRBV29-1,SATGAWGDTQY
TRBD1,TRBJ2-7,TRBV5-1,ASSSLGQGYEQY
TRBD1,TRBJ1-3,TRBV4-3,ASSQAPTGGLSSGNTIY
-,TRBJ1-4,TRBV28,ASSFWILSTQQNEKLF
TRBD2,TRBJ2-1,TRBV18,ASSPGPGGGGSYNEQF
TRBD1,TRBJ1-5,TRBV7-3,ASSQQGTLSNQPQH
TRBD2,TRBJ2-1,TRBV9,ASSPWTSGNGGQF
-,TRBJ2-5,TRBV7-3,ASSTPRGQETQY
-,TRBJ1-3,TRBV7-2,ASSLQPEPSGNTIY
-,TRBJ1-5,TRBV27,ASSPMRTLKANQPQH
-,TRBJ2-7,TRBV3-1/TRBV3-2,ASSPLGPGPTYEQY
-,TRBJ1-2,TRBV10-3,AISESGFGYT
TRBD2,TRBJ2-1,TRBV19,ASSKASGNNEQF